Shown below are 2 T cell receptor beta chains from a single sample sequenced in a study of cytomegalovirus exposure and HLA in healthy donors. 13 Jbeta primers and 60 Vbeta primers were used for the PCR. This table comes from immunoSEQ multiplex PCR, and its TCRdb copy is limited to in-frame clones, with some not included. The table includes roughly 110,000 clones, less than 80% detected once. Sequences were obtained from PBMCs. The receptors here all came from a man aged 30 to 45 in good health and CMV-seronegative.

J is TRBJ1-2 and V is TRBV7-9; D remains ambiguous. This CDR3 has 12 amino acids. With 8 bases removed from V and 8 bases from J, the gap between germline ends came to 15 bases. From germline, CDR1 is SEHNR and CDR2 FQNEAQ (reference sequence). As DNA, the CDR3 is TGTGCCAGCGGGGAGTGGGCTCGGGGCTACACCTTC. This encodes CASGEWARGYTF.

V and J are TRBV15 and TRBJ2-5; D is perhaps TRBD1 (5 bases). The V end was cut by 0 bases, the J end by 1 base, with 9 bases between. Germline V gene data show CDR1 as LNHNV and CDR2 as YYDKDF (reference sequence). The CDR3 is 15 residues long. The CDR3 loop is CATSRDRVVQETQYF. In DNA, the CDR3 is TGTGCCACCAGCAGAGACAGGGTAGTCCAAGAGACCCAGTACTTC. The full variable domain, with the rest looked up from reference TRBV15 and TRBJ2-5, is DAMVIQNPRYQVTQFGKPVTLSCSQTLNHNVMYWYQQKSSQAPKLLFHYYDKDFNNEADTPDNFQSRRPNTSFCFLDIRSPGLGDTAMYLCATSRDRVVQETQYFGPGTRLLVL.